This TCR beta chain was documented in a study of shared clonotypes between healthy human individuals. The study, taken as a whole, reports: In having few donors, the study represented limited genetic and exposure-history diversity.

This clone was seen only a few times. Antigen unknown. The table came from immunoSEQ multiplex PCR; TCRdb's copy has only in-frame clones and leaves some out. The sample contains about 2.3 million clones, 90% to 95% of which appear only once. Germline V gives CDR1 MNHNY, CDR2 SVGAGI (reference sequence). Trimming stripped 4 bases from V and 4 bases from J, with 8 bases between. This CDR3 comprises 13 residues. Material for sequencing was naive CD4+ T cells from PBMCs. Subset defined: CD45RA+ positively selected. The genes are TRBV6-6 and TRBJ1-5, with D perhaps matching TRBD1 (6 bases). The TCR originated in a man aged 18-30 years in good health. Some clones in this sample may be carry-over from other donors' samples. CDR3: CASSSQGNQPQHF. CDR3 in DNA: TGTGCCAGCAGTTCGCAGGGGAATCAGCCCCAGCATTTT.